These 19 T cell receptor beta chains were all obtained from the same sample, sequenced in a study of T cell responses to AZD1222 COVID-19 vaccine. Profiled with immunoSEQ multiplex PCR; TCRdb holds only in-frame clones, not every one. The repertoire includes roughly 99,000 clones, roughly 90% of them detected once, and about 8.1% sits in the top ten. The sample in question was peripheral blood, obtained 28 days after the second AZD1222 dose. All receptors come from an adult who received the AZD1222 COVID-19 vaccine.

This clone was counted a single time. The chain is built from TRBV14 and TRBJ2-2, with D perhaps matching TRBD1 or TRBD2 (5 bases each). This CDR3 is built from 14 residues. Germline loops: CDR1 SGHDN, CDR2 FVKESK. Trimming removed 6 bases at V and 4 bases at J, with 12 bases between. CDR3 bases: TGTGCCAGCAGTTTGGGGGTCGGCACCGGGGAGCTGTTTTTT. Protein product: CASSLGVGTGELFF.

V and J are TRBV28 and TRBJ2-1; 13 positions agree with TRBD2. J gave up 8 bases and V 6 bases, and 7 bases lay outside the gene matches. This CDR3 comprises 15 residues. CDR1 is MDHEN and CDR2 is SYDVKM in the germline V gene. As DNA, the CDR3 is TGTGCCAGCAGCCTCGGACTAGCGGGAGTGGATGAGCAGTTCTTC. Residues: CASSLGLAGVDEQFF. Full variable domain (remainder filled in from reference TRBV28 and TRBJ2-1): DVKVTQSSRYLVKRTGEKVFLECVQDMDHENMFWYRQDPGLGLRLIYFSYDVKMKEKGDIPEGYSVSREKKERFSLILESASTNQTSMYLCASSLGLAGVDEQFFGPGTRLTVL.

The CDR3 protein is CASSPDFSANTGELFF. In nucleotides, the CDR3 is TGTGCCAGCTCCCCGGACTTTAGCGCGAACACCGGGGAGCTGTTTTTT. This chain joins TRBV18 and TRBJ2-2; possible D gene TRBD2, 5 bases. Per the germline V gene, CDR1 is KGHSH and CDR2 is LQKENI. This CDR3 has 16 amino acids. V shed 6 bases and J shed 0 bases, with 14 bases lying between them.

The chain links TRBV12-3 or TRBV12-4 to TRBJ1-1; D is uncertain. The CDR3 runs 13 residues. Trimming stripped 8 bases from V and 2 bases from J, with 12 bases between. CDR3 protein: CASSLLRNTEAFF. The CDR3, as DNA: TGTGCCAGCTCACTCCTCCGAAACACTGAAGCTTTCTTT.

The CDR3 DNA sequence: TGCGCCGGCCACACAGGGAGAGGGGTTAGGGTCGGAAACACCATATATTTT. Protein product: CAGHTGRGVRVGNTIYF. V and J are TRBV10-1 and TRBJ1-3; the D gene is possibly TRBD1 (6 bases). In germline, CDR1 is WNHNN, CDR2 SYGVQD (reference sequence). Trimming left V 11 bases short and J 4 bases short, with 27 bases between. The CDR3 has 17 residues.

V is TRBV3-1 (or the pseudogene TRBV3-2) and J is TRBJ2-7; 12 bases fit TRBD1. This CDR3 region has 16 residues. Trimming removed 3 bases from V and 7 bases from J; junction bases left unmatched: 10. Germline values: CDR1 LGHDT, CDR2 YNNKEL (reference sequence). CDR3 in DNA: TGTGCCAGCAGCCACCGCCCGGGACAGGGGGCAGGGGAGCAGTACTTC. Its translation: CASSHRPGQGAGEQYF.

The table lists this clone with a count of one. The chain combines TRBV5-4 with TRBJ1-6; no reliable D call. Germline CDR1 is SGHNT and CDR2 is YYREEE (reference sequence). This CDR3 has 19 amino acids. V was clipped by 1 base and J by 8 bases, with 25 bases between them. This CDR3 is CASSLNPSWTPPRDSPLHF. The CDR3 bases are TGTGCCAGCAGCTTGAATCCCTCTTGGACCCCGCCTCGGGATTCACCCCTCCACTTT.

The CDR3 nucleotides read TGCGCCAGCAGCTTGGAGGCCAATCAGCCCCAGCATTTT. Its translation: CASSLEANQPQHF. This chain links TRBV5-1 with TRBJ1-5; D uncertain. Germline CDR1 and CDR2: SGHRS and YFSETQ. The CDR3 is made up of 13 amino acids. Trimming left V 0 bases short and J 3 bases short, with 4 bases between. The full variable domain, completed using reference TRBV5-1 and TRBJ1-5, is KAGVTQTPRYLIKTRGQQVTLSCSPISGHRSVSWYQQTPGQGLQFLFEYFSETQRNKGNFPGRFSGRQFSNSRSEMNVSTLELGDSALYLCASSLEANQPQHFGDGTRLSIL.

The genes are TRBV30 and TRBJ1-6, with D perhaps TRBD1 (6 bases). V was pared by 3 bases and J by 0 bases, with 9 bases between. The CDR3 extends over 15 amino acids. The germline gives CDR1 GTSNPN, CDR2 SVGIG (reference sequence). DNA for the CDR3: TGTGCCTGGAGCGAAGGGGGCTCCTATAATTCACCCCTCCACTTT. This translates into CAWSEGGSYNSPLHF.

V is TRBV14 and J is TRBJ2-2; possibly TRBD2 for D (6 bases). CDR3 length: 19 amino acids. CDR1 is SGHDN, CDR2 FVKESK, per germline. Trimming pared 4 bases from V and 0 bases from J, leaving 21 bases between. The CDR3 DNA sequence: TGTGCCAGCAGCCCCCCCGGCTGGGGGGTCAGTACGAACACCGGGGAGCTGTTTTTT. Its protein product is CASSPPGWGVSTNTGELFF.

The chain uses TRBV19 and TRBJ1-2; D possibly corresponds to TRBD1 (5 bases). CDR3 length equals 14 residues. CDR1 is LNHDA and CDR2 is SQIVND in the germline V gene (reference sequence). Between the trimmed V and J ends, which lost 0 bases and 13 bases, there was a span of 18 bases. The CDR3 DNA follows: TGTGCCAGTAGTATAGATGCGAGACAGACCTTTTCCACCTTC. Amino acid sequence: CASSIDARQTFSTF.

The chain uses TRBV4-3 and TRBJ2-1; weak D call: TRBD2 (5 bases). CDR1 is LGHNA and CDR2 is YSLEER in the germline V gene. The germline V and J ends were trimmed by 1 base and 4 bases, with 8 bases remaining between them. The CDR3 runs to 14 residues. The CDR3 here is CASSQASGYNEQFF. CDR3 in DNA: TGCGCCAGCAGCCAAGCGTCGGGGTACAATGAGCAGTTCTTC.

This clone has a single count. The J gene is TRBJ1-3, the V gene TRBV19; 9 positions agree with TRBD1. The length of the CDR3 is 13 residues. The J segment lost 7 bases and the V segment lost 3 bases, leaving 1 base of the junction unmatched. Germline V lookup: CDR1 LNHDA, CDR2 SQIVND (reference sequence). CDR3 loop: CASSIDRGNTIYF. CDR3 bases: TGTGCCAGTAGTATTGACAGGGGGAACACCATATATTTT.

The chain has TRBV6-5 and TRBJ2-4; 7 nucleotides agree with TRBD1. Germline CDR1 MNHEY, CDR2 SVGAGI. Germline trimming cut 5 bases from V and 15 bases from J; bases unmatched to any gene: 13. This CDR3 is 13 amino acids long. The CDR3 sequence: CASSRQPTTGAYF. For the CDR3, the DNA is TGTGCCAGCAGTCGACAACCCACTACAGGGGCGTACTTC.

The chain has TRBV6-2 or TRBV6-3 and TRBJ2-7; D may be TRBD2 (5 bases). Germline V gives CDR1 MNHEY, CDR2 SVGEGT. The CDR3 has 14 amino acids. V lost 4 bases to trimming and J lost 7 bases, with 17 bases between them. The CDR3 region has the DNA TGTGCCAGCAGTTGGAGGCCCCAGGTAGGGGAGCAGTACTTC. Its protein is CASSWRPQVGEQYF.

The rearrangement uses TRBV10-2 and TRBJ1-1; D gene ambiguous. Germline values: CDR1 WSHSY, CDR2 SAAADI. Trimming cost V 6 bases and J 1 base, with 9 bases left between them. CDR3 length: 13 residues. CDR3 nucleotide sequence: TGCGCCAGCAGGGGTGGAGAGAACACTGAAGCTTTCTTT. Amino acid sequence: CASRGGENTEAFF.

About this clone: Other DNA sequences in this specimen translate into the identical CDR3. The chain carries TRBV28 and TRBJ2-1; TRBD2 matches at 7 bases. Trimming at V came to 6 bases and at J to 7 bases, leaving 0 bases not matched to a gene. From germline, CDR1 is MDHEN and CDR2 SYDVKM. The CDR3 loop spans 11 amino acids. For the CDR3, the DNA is TGTGCCAGCAGGGGGGGGAATGAGCAGTTCTTC. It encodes CASRGGNEQFF.

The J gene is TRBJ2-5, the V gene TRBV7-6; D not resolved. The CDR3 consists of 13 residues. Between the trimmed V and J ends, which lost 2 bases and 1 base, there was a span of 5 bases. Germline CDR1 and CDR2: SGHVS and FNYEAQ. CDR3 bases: TGTGCCAGCAGCTTAATACTCCAAGAGACCCAGTACTTC. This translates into CASSLILQETQYF. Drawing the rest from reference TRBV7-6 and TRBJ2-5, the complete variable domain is GAGVSQSPRYKVTKRGQDVALRCDPISGHVSLYWYRQALGQGPEFLTYFNYEAQQDKSGLPNDRFSAERPEGSISTLTIQRTEQRDSAMYRCASSLILQETQYFGPGTRLLVL.

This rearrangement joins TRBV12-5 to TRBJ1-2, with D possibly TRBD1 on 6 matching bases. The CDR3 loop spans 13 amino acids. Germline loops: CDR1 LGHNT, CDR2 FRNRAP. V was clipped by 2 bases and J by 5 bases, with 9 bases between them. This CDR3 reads CASGLKTGYGYTF. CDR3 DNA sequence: TGTGCTAGTGGTTTGAAAACAGGGTATGGCTACACCTTC.